This is a list of T cell receptor beta chains from one sample in a study of blood T cells in healthy people across ages. TCRdb used MiXCR to reprocess the 5' RACE reads, holding one entry per CDR3 protein. This sample carries hundreds of thousands of distinct CDR3 sequences, roughly 32% of them seen once, and the ten largest clones take 15% to 17%. The sample was blood. The receptors originated from a woman older than 75 in good health. Both conserved end residues are part of each CDR3. Each record gives: CDR3 DNA, CDR3 protein, clone size, D gene, J gene, V gene. A D gene is named only where the DNA matches it firmly. Size tells how often a clone was seen (once, few, many) or the class of an expanded clone, and some rows leave it out.

CDR3 DNA: TGCAGTGCTAGAGTGCTAGCGGGGGGGCAGCAAGAGACCCAGTACTTC
CDR3 protein: CSARVLAGGQQETQYF
clone size: many
D gene: TRBD2
J gene: TRBJ2-5
V gene: TRBV20-1

CDR3 DNA: TGTGCCTGGGACTCACTAGCGGGGAGCAAAGAGACCCAGTACTTC
CDR3 protein: CAWDSLAGSKETQYF
clone size: few
D gene: TRBD2
J gene: TRBJ2-5
V gene: TRBV30

CDR3 DNA: TGTGCCAGCAGCTCTAGATGGGGGGAGACCCAGTACTTC
CDR3 protein: CASSSRWGETQYF
clone size: -
D gene: -
J gene: TRBJ2-5
V gene: TRBV7-2

CDR3 DNA: TGTGCCAGCAGCCAAGCGGACCGAGGAAAACTGTTTTTT
CDR3 protein: CASSQADRGKLFF
clone size: -
D gene: -
J gene: TRBJ1-4
V gene: TRBV3-1

CDR3 DNA: TGTGCCAGCAGCTCCCGACTAGCGGGAGACACCTACAATGAGCAGTTCTTC
CDR3 protein: CASSSRLAGDTYNEQFF
clone size: once
D gene: TRBD2
J gene: TRBJ2-1
V gene: TRBV7-8

CDR3 DNA: TGTGCCAGCAGCAAAGAGGCGGGACAGGGCCCGCGGGCCTACGAGCAGTACTTC
CDR3 protein: CASSKEAGQGPRAYEQYF
clone size: -
D gene: -
J gene: TRBJ2-7
V gene: TRBV21-1

CDR3 DNA: TGTGCCAGCAGTCCTAGCGGGGGGGGAGTGACCCAGTACTTC
CDR3 protein: CASSPSGGGVTQYF
clone size: -
D gene: TRBD2
J gene: TRBJ2-5
V gene: TRBV28

CDR3 DNA: TGTGCCAGCAGCTTAGGAGGGGATGGCAAGACCCAGTACTTC
CDR3 protein: CASSLGGDGKTQYF
clone size: many
D gene: -
J gene: TRBJ2-5
V gene: TRBV7-2

CDR3 DNA: TGCGCCAGCAGCTTGGTTGGGTTGGGGGCACCCTACGAGCAGTACTTC
CDR3 protein: CASSLVGLGAPYEQYF
clone size: -
D gene: -
J gene: TRBJ2-7
V gene: TRBV5-1

CDR3 DNA: TGCAGTGCTATGACATATGCCAATCAGCCCCAGCATTTT
CDR3 protein: CSAMTYANQPQHF
clone size: -
D gene: -
J gene: TRBJ1-5
V gene: TRBV20-1

CDR3 DNA: TGTGCCAGCAGCTCTAGCCGACAGGGTAGTTCTGGAAACACCATATATTTT
CDR3 protein: CASSSSRQGSSGNTIYF
clone size: -
D gene: TRBD1
J gene: TRBJ1-3
V gene: TRBV7-6

CDR3 DNA: TGTGCCAGCAGCGTAAAGGGACAGGGGCATGAAAAACTGTTTTTT
CDR3 protein: CASSVKGQGHEKLFF
clone size: few
D gene: TRBD1
J gene: TRBJ1-4
V gene: TRBV9

CDR3 DNA: TGCGCCAGCAGCTTGACCCGGGGTACCCAAAACATTCAGTACTTC
CDR3 protein: CASSLTRGTQNIQYF
clone size: many
D gene: -
J gene: TRBJ2-4
V gene: TRBV5-1

CDR3 DNA: TGTGCCAGCAGTGATGGGATGGCGAATTCACCCCTCCACTTT
CDR3 protein: CASSDGMANSPLHF
clone size: -
D gene: -
J gene: TRBJ1-6
V gene: TRBV2

CDR3 DNA: TGTGCCAGCAGCTCCCGACAGGGGGCGGATGAGCAGTTCTTC
CDR3 protein: CASSSRQGADEQFF
clone size: many
D gene: -
J gene: TRBJ2-1
V gene: TRBV21-1

CDR3 DNA: TGCAGTGCACCGGGGGTGGACATTCAGTACTTC
CDR3 protein: CSAPGVDIQYF
clone size: many
D gene: -
J gene: TRBJ2-4
V gene: TRBV20-1

CDR3 DNA: TGTGCCATCAGTTACGGACAGAACACCGGGGAGCTGTTTTTT
CDR3 protein: CAISYGQNTGELFF
clone size: many
D gene: -
J gene: TRBJ2-2
V gene: TRBV10-3

CDR3 DNA: TGCAGTGCTTGGGTCAGGGCCAGGGGCGCAGATACGCAGTATTTT
CDR3 protein: CSAWVRARGADTQYF
clone size: -
D gene: -
J gene: TRBJ2-3
V gene: TRBV20-1

CDR3 DNA: TGTGCCAGCAGTTTCGGGGTTGGGCAGACCTACGAGCAGTACTTC
CDR3 protein: CASSFGVGQTYEQYF
clone size: -
D gene: -
J gene: TRBJ2-7
V gene: TRBV12-3/TRBV12-4

CDR3 DNA: TGCAGTGGCCGCCCGGGACTAGCCTCCCATGAGCAGTTCTTC
CDR3 protein: CSGRPGLASHEQFF
clone size: many
D gene: TRBD2
J gene: TRBJ2-1
V gene: TRBV20-1

CDR3 DNA: TGTGCCATCAGTCCAGGGGAGTATGGCTACACCTTC
CDR3 protein: CAISPGEYGYTF
clone size: many
D gene: -
J gene: TRBJ1-2
V gene: TRBV10-3

CDR3 DNA: TGTGCCAGCAGCTTGGGCGGGGGGCTTTACAATGAGCAGTTCTTC
CDR3 protein: CASSLGGGLYNEQFF
clone size: many
D gene: TRBD2
J gene: TRBJ2-1
V gene: TRBV5-5

CDR3 DNA: TGTGCCAGCTCACTACTGGGACAGGGGGGCTACAATGAGCAGTTCTTC
CDR3 protein: CASSLLGQGGYNEQFF
clone size: many
D gene: TRBD1
J gene: TRBJ2-1
V gene: TRBV18

CDR3 DNA: TGTGCCAGCAGCCCCCGGACGGCCTTTTACAATGAGCAGTTCTTC
CDR3 protein: CASSPRTAFYNEQFF
clone size: -
D gene: -
J gene: TRBJ2-1
V gene: TRBV6-5

CDR3 DNA: TGCAGTGCTAGAGATCAACTAGCGGGAGTTAAAAACATTCAGTACTTC
CDR3 protein: CSARDQLAGVKNIQYF
clone size: many
D gene: TRBD2
J gene: TRBJ2-4
V gene: TRBV20-1

CDR3 DNA: TGTGCCAGCAGGCTAGCCCGAGGGGGACTAGCGGAGAACACCGGGGAGCTGTTTTTT
CDR3 protein: CASRLARGGLAENTGELFF
clone size: -
D gene: TRBD2
J gene: TRBJ2-2
V gene: TRBV7-2

CDR3 DNA: TGTGCCAGCAGTGATCTCAGGGGCAATCAGCCCCAGCATTTT
CDR3 protein: CASSDLRGNQPQHF
clone size: -
D gene: -
J gene: TRBJ1-5
V gene: TRBV6-1

CDR3 DNA: TGCAGTGCTAGAGACCCTTTGGAGTTTTCCTACGAGCAGTACTTC
CDR3 protein: CSARDPLEFSYEQYF
clone size: -
D gene: -
J gene: TRBJ2-7
V gene: TRBV20-1

CDR3 DNA: TGTGCCAGCAGCTTGCGCAGGAATAGCAATCAGCCCCAGCATTTT
CDR3 protein: CASSLRRNSNQPQHF
clone size: many
D gene: -
J gene: TRBJ1-5
V gene: TRBV5-6

CDR3 DNA: TGTGCCAGCAGTTTGGGAAATACGCAGTATTTT
CDR3 protein: CASSLGNTQYF
clone size: many
D gene: -
J gene: TRBJ2-3
V gene: TRBV27

CDR3 DNA: TGTGCCAGCACCACCTCGGACCCCAGCGGGGGCGAGACCCAGTACTTC
CDR3 protein: CASTTSDPSGGETQYF
clone size: -
D gene: TRBD2
J gene: TRBJ2-5
V gene: TRBV27

CDR3 DNA: TGTGCCAGCAGCTTACCAGGGGGCTATGAGCAGTTCTTC
CDR3 protein: CASSLPGGYEQFF
clone size: -
D gene: TRBD1
J gene: TRBJ2-1
V gene: TRBV11-2

CDR3 DNA: TGTGCCTGGAGTTGGGTACAGACCTACAATGAGCAGTTCTTC
CDR3 protein: CAWSWVQTYNEQFF
clone size: many
D gene: -
J gene: TRBJ2-1
V gene: TRBV30

CDR3 DNA: TGCAGTGCTCTATCTAGAAGCTCAGATACGCAGTATTTT
CDR3 protein: CSALSRSSDTQYF
clone size: many
D gene: -
J gene: TRBJ2-3
V gene: TRBV20-1

CDR3 DNA: TGTGCCAGCCGGATGGATCCTACAGGGTCGGATACGCAGTATTTT
CDR3 protein: CASRMDPTGSDTQYF
clone size: -
D gene: -
J gene: TRBJ2-3
V gene: TRBV7-6

CDR3 DNA: TGTGCCAGCAGCTTCCTACTCCGAGAGACCCAGTACTTC
CDR3 protein: CASSFLLRETQYF
clone size: -
D gene: -
J gene: TRBJ2-5
V gene: TRBV7-9

CDR3 DNA: TGCAGTGCAAGACCCGGAGATACGCAGTATTTT
CDR3 protein: CSARPGDTQYF
clone size: -
D gene: -
J gene: TRBJ2-3
V gene: TRBV20-1

CDR3 DNA: TGCAGTGCTATGTACAATGAGCAGTTCTTC
CDR3 protein: CSAMYNEQFF
clone size: -
D gene: -
J gene: TRBJ2-1
V gene: TRBV20-1

CDR3 DNA: TGTGCCAGCAGTGAAAACCCGAACTATGGCTACACCTTC
CDR3 protein: CASSENPNYGYTF
clone size: -
D gene: -
J gene: TRBJ1-2
V gene: TRBV2

CDR3 DNA: TGTGCCAGCAGTTCCCATATAGCGGGGGTGGCCTACAATGAGCAGTTCTTC
CDR3 protein: CASSSHIAGVAYNEQFF
clone size: -
D gene: TRBD2
J gene: TRBJ2-1
V gene: TRBV12-3/TRBV12-4

CDR3 DNA: TGCAGTGCTTGTACTAGCGGGGAGGAGACCCAGTACTTC
CDR3 protein: CSACTSGEETQYF
clone size: many
D gene: TRBD2
J gene: TRBJ2-5
V gene: TRBV20-1

CDR3 DNA: TGCGCCAGCAGCTTGGAGCAGGGGCAGGGCACTGAAGCTTTCTTT
CDR3 protein: CASSLEQGQGTEAFF
clone size: many
D gene: -
J gene: TRBJ1-1
V gene: TRBV5-1

CDR3 DNA: TGTGCTACCACTGAAGCTTTCTTT
CDR3 protein: CATTEAFF
clone size: many
D gene: -
J gene: TRBJ1-1
V gene: TRBV21-1

CDR3 DNA: TGCAGTGCGGTTACAGGGGGAACTAGCACAGATACGCAGTATTTT
CDR3 protein: CSAVTGGTSTDTQYF
clone size: many
D gene: TRBD1
J gene: TRBJ2-3
V gene: TRBV20-1

CDR3 DNA: TGCAGCGTTGATACAGGAGCTAACTATGGCTACACCTTC
CDR3 protein: CSVDTGANYGYTF
clone size: many
D gene: -
J gene: TRBJ1-2
V gene: TRBV29-1

CDR3 DNA: TGTGCCAGCAGTTTATCGCAACCACCCCTCCACTTT
CDR3 protein: CASSLSQPPLHF
clone size: few
D gene: -
J gene: TRBJ1-6
V gene: TRBV12-3/TRBV12-4